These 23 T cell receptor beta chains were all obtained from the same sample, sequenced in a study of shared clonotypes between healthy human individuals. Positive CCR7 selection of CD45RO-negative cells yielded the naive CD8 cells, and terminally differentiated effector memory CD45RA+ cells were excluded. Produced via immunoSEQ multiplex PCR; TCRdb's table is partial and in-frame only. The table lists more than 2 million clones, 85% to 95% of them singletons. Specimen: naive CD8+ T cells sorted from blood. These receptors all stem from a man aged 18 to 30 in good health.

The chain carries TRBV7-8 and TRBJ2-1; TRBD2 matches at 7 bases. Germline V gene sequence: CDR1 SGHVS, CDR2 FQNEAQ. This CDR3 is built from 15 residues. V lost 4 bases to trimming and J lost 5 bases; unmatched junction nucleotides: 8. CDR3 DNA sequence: TGTGCCAGCAGCTACCGAGCGGGGCCAGACAATGAGCAGTTCTTC. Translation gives CASSYRAGPDNEQFF.

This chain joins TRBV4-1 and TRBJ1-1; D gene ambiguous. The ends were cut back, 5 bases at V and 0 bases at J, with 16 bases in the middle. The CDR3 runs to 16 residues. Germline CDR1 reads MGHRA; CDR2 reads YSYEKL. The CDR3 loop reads CASSIRAGSVNTEAFF. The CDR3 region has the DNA TGCGCCAGCAGCATTAGGGCGGGGAGTGTGAACACTGAAGCTTTCTTT.

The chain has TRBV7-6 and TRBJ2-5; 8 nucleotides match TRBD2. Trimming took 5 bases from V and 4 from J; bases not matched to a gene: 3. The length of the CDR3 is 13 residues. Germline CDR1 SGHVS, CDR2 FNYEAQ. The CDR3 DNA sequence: TGTGCCAGCAGCCCCGGGGGGGGAGAGACCCAGTACTTC. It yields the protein CASSPGGGETQYF.

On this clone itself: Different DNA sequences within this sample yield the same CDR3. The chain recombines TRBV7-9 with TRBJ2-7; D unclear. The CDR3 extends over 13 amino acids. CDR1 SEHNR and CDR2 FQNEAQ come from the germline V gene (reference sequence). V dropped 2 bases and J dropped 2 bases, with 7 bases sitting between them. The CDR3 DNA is TGTGCCAGCAGCTTATCCTCCGCCTACGAGCAGTACTTC. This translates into CASSLSSAYEQYF.

As DNA, the CDR3 is TGCAGCGTTGACCCAGCGGGGACAGATACGCAGTATTTT. The encoded protein is CSVDPAGTDTQYF. The V and J genes are TRBV29-1 and TRBJ2-3; 7 nucleotides line up with TRBD2. This CDR3 is built from 13 residues. J lost 3 bases, V lost 3 bases, and 3 bases had no gene match. Germline CDR1 is SQVTM and CDR2 is ANQGSEA.

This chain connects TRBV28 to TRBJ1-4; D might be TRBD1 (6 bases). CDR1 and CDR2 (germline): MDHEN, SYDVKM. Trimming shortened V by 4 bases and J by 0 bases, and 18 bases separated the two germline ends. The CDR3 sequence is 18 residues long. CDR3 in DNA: TGTGCCAGCAGTTCAAATCGACAGGCCTATGCAACTAATGAAAAACTGTTTTTT. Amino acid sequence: CASSSNRQAYATNEKLFF.

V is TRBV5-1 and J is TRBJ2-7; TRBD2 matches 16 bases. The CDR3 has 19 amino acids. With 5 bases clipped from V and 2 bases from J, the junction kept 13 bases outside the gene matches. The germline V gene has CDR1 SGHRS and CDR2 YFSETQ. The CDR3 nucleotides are TGCGCCAGCAGTTTACCCGCGGGACTAGCGGGAGGGGCGGCCTACGAGCAGTACTTC. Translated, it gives CASSLPAGLAGGAAYEQYF.

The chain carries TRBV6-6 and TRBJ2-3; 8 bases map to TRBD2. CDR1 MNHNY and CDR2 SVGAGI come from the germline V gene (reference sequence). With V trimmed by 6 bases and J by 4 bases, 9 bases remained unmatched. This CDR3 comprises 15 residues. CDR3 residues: CASSQGLEVADTQYF. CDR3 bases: TGTGCCAGCAGCCAGGGACTAGAGGTCGCAGATACGCAGTATTTT.

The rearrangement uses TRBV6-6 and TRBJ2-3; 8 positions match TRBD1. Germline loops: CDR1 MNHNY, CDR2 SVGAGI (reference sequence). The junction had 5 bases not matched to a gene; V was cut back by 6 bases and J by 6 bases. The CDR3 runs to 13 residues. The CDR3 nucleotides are TGTGCCAGCAGCCTTGGACAGGGTGATACGCAGTATTTT. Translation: CASSLGQGDTQYF.

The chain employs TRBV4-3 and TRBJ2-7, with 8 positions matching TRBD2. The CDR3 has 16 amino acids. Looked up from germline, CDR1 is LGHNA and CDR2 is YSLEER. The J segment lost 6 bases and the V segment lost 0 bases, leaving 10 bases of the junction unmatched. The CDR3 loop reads CASSQDLWAGGSEQYF. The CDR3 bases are TGCGCCAGCAGCCAAGATCTTTGGGCGGGAGGCTCCGAGCAGTACTTC.

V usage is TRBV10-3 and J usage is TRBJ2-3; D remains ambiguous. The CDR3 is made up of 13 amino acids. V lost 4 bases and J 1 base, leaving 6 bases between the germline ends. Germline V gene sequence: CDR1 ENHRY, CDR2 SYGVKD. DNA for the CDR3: TGTGCCATCAGTGGAGAGCGCACAGATACGCAGTATTTT. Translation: CAISGERTDTQYF.

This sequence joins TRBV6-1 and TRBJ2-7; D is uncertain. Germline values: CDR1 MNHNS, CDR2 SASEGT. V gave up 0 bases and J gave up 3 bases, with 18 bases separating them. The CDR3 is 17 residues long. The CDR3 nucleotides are TGTGCCAGCAGTGAAGCGCGACTGGCGGTTTTTTTCTACGAGCAGTACTTC. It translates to CASSEARLAVFFYEQYF.

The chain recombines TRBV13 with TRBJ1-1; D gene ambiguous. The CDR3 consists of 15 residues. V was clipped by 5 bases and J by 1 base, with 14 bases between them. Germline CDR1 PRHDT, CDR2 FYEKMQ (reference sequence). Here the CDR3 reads CASSVRGGKNTEAFF. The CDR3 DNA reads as TGTGCCAGCAGCGTACGGGGAGGGAAGAACACTGAAGCTTTCTTT.

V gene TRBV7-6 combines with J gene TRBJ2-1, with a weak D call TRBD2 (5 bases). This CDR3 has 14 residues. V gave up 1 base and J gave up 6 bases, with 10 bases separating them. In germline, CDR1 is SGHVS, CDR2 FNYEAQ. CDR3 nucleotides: TGTGCCAGCAGCTTAGACCTAGCCAGCAATGAGCAGTTCTTC. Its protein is CASSLDLASNEQFF. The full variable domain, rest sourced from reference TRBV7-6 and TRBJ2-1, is GAGVSQSPRYKVTKRGQDVALRCDPISGHVSLYWYRQALGQGPEFLTYFNYEAQQDKSGLPNDRFSAERPEGSISTLTIQRTEQRDSAMYRCASSLDLASNEQFFGPGTRLTVL.

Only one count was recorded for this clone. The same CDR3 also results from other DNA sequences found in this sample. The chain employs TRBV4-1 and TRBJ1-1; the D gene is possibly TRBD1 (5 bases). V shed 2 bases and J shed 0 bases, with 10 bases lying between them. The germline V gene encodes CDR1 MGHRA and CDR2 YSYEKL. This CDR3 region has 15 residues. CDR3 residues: CASSQQGLMNTEAFF. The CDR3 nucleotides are TGCGCCAGCAGCCAACAGGGTCTAATGAACACTGAAGCTTTCTTT.

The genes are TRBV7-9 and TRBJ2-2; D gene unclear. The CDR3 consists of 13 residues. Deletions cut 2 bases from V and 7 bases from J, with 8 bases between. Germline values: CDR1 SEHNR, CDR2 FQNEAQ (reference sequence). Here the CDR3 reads CASSLLSNGELFF. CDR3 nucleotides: TGTGCCAGCAGCTTACTTAGTAACGGGGAGCTGTTTTTT. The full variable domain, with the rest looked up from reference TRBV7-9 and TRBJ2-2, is DTGVSQNPRHKITKRGQNVTFRCDPISEHNRLYWYRQTLGQGPEFLTYFQNEAQLEKSRLLSDRFSAERPKGSFSTLEIQRTEQGDSAMYLCASSLLSNGELFFGEGSRLTVL.

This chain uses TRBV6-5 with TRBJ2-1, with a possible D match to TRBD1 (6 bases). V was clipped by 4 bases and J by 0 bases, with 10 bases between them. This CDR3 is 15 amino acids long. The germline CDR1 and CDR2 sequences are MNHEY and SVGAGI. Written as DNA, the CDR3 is TGTGCCAGCAGTTCTAGGGGGACCTCCTACAATGAGCAGTTCTTC. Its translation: CASSSRGTSYNEQFF.

The CDR3, as DNA: TGTGCCAGCTCGACGGGGGAGGGGACTGAAGCTTTCTTT. It specifies CASSTGEGTEAFF. V gene TRBV6-5 combines with J gene TRBJ1-1; D perhaps matches TRBD1 (5 bases). The V end was cut by 8 bases, the J end by 5 bases, with 15 bases between. The CDR3 spans 13 residues. The germline CDR1 and CDR2 sequences are MNHEY and SVGAGI.

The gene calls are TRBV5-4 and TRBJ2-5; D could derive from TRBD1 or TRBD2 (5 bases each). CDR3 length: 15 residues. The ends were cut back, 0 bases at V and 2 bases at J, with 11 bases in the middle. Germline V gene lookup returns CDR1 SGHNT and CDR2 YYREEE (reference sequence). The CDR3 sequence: CASSLVGDLQETQYF. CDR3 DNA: TGTGCCAGCAGCTTGGTCGGGGACCTTCAAGAGACCCAGTACTTC.

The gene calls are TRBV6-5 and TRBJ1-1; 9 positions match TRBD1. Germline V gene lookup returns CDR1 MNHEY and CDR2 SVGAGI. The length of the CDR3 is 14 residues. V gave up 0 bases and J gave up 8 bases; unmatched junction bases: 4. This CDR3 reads CASSYSKGTGEAFF. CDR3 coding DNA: TGTGCCAGCAGTTACTCGAAGGGGACAGGGGAAGCTTTCTTT.

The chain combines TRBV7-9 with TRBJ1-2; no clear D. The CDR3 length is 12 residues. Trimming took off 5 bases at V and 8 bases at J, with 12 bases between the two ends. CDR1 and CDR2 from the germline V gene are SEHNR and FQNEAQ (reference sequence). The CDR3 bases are TGTGCCAGCAGCCCCGATGGCATCGGCTACACCTTC. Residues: CASSPDGIGYTF.

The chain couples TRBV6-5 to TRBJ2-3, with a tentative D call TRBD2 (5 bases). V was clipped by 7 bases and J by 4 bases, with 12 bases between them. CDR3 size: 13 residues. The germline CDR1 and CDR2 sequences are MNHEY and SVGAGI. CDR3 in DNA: TGTGCCAGCAATCGGGGAGCCGCAGATACGCAGTATTTT. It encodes CASNRGAADTQYF.

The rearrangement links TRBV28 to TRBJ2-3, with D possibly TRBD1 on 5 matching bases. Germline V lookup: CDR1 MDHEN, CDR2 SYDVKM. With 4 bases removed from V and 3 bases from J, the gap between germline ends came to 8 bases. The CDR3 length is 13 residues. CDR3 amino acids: CASSSQVTDTQYF. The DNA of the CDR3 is TGTGCCAGCAGTTCACAGGTGACAGATACGCAGTATTTT.